Shown below are 26 T cell receptor beta chains from a single sample sequenced in a study of T cell responses to AZD1222 COVID-19 vaccine. Only in-frame clones appear in the TCRdb table, and some are missing; sequencing was by immunoSEQ multiplex PCR. The table includes tens of thousands of clones, 70% to 90% detected once. Sequencing was performed on peripheral blood, taken 28 days after the second AZD1222 dose. Every receptor here comes from an adult who received the AZD1222 COVID-19 vaccine.

The gene calls are TRBV5-4 and TRBJ2-1; D is possibly TRBD2 (5 bases). This CDR3 contains 15 residues. Trimming pared 4 bases from V and 1 base from J, leaving 12 bases between. CDR1 and CDR2 (germline): SGHNT, YYREEE (reference sequence). For the CDR3, the DNA is TGTGCCAGCAGCGAGGAGGCAGAGTCCTACAATGAGCAGTTCTTC. Amino acids: CASSEEAESYNEQFF.

The table lists this clone with a count of one. The CDR3 spells CASSFSGLTYEQYF. The CDR3 nucleotides are TGTGCCAGCAGCTTTTCGGGACTCACCTACGAGCAGTACTTC. V is TRBV5-4 and J is TRBJ2-7, with a possible D match to TRBD2 (6 bases). Trimming cost V 2 bases and J 2 bases, with 11 bases left between them. The CDR3 is 14 residues long. From germline, CDR1 is SGHNT and CDR2 YYREEE (reference sequence).

The chain has TRBV28 and TRBJ2-7; no clear D gene. Trimming removed 2 bases from V and 3 bases from J, with 11 bases in between. Germline lookup yields CDR1 MDHEN and CDR2 SYDVKM. The CDR3 contains 14 residues. CDR3 protein: CASSLEDTLYEQYF. CDR3 DNA: TGTGCCAGCAGTTTAGAGGATACCCTCTACGAGCAGTACTTC.

The chain is built from TRBV2 and TRBJ1-2, with TRBD1 matching over 8 bases. This CDR3 comprises 14 residues. V lost 7 bases, J lost 8 bases, and 12 bases stayed unmatched. The germline V gene has CDR1 SNHLY and CDR2 FYNNEI. CDR3 sequence (DNA): TGTGCCAGCACCCCAGAGACAGGGGTAGAGGGCTACACCTTC. Residues: CASTPETGVEGYTF.

The chain joins TRBV7-9 to TRBJ1-4, with a tentative D call TRBD1 (5 bases). The germline V gene encodes CDR1 SEHNR and CDR2 FQNEAQ (reference sequence). This CDR3 has 14 amino acids. V was cut by 5 bases and J by 4 bases, with 11 bases left in between. DNA for the CDR3: TGTGCCAGCAGCCCGCGACAGAATAATGAAAAACTGTTTTTT. This codes for CASSPRQNNEKLFF.

As DNA, the CDR3 is TGTGCCAGCAGCAATAAACGCCGATCTCTCTATGGCTACACCTTC. Protein: CASSNKRRSLYGYTF. The chain carries TRBV21-1 and TRBJ1-2. TRBV21-1 is annotated as a pseudogene. This CDR3 contains 15 residues.

This clone was counted once. This chain uses TRBV29-1 with TRBJ1-1; D might be TRBD1 (6 bases). Germline V gene sequence: CDR1 SQVTM, CDR2 ANQGSEA. The CDR3 spans 14 residues. V gave up 0 bases and J gave up 2 bases, with 10 bases separating them. CDR3 sequence: CSVEEGGLNTEAFF. The CDR3 DNA follows: TGCAGCGTTGAAGAGGGGGGGCTCAACACTGAAGCTTTCTTT.

This clone qualifies as medium-sized. The V call is TRBV2, the J call TRBJ2-7; possibly TRBD1 for D (5 bases). Trimming removed 6 bases at V and 5 bases at J, with 11 bases between. The CDR3 covers 12 residues. Looked up from germline, CDR1 is SNHLY and CDR2 is FYNNEI. The CDR3 loop reads CASSSGADEQYF. The CDR3 DNA sequence: TGTGCCAGCAGCAGTGGGGCTGACGAGCAGTACTTC.

This rearrangement joins TRBV28 to TRBJ1-5; 9 nucleotides agree with TRBD1. The germline V gene has CDR1 MDHEN and CDR2 SYDVKM. CDR3 length equals 15 residues. The V gene end was trimmed by 8 bases and the J gene end by 6 bases; junction bases not matched to a gene: 11. The CDR3 sequence is CASSRETGGVQPQHF. The CDR3 nucleotides are TGTGCCAGCTCTCGAGAAACAGGGGGCGTTCAGCCCCAGCATTTT. The whole variable domain, filled in from reference TRBV28 and TRBJ1-5, reads DVKVTQSSRYLVKRTGEKVFLECVQDMDHENMFWYRQDPGLGLRLIYFSYDVKMKEKGDIPEGYSVSREKKERFSLILESASTNQTSMYLCASSRETGGVQPQHFGDGTRLSIL.

The rearrangement joins TRBV7-6 to TRBJ2-3, with D possibly being TRBD1 (7 bases). This CDR3 contains 15 residues. Trimming left V 5 bases short and J 3 bases short, with 15 bases between. Germline loops: CDR1 SGHVS, CDR2 FNYEAQ. This chain's CDR3 is CASSKRQGGTDTQYF. The CDR3 bases are TGTGCCAGCAGCAAGCGACAGGGAGGAACAGATACGCAGTATTTT.

This clone was counted a few times. The genes are TRBV7-6 and TRBJ2-5; 9 bases agree with TRBD1. Trimming removed 1 base from V and 5 bases from J; junction bases left unmatched: 5. Germline-derived CDR1 and CDR2 are SGHVS and FNYEAQ. CDR3 size: 15 residues. The DNA for the CDR3 is TGTGCCAGCAGCTTAGTCCGGGACAGGGATGAGACCCAGTACTTC. Protein sequence: CASSLVRDRDETQYF.

The table lists this clone with a count of one. J is TRBJ2-2 and V is TRBV10-1; TRBD1 is a possible D gene (5 bases). The CDR3 covers 14 residues. Trimming took off 9 bases at V and 1 base at J, with 12 bases between the two ends. Germline V gene lookup returns CDR1 WNHNN and CDR2 SYGVQD (reference sequence). The CDR3 DNA sequence: TGCGCCAGTACATACGACAGGAACACCGGGGAGCTGTTTTTT. It is translated as CASTYDRNTGELFF.

V gene TRBV24-1 combines with J gene TRBJ1-5; D is undetermined. Per the germline V gene, CDR1 is KGHDR and CDR2 is SFDVKD. The CDR3 runs 14 residues. V dropped 6 bases and J dropped 0 bases, with 8 bases sitting between them. CDR3 residues: CATSKSGSNQPQHF. In DNA form, the CDR3 reads TGTGCCACCAGTAAGAGTGGTAGCAATCAGCCCCAGCATTTT.

The chain is built from TRBV27 and TRBJ2-3; 11 bases match TRBD2. Germline assignment: CDR1 MNHEY and CDR2 SMNVEV (reference sequence). The V segment lost 6 bases and the J segment 1 base; nucleotides outside the gene matches: 6. The CDR3 is 16 amino acids. The CDR3 loop is CASSRSSGGGTDTQYF. The CDR3, as DNA: TGTGCCAGCAGCCGAAGTAGCGGGGGGGGCACAGATACGCAGTATTTT.

The chain has TRBV5-8 and TRBJ1-2; 10 bases match TRBD1. The junction had 14 bases not matched to a gene; V was cut back by 0 bases and J by 6 bases. Germline CDR1 and CDR2: SGHTS and YDEGEE. The CDR3 totals 18 residues. CDR3 protein: CASSLDPGQGISFDGYTF. The CDR3, as DNA: TGTGCCAGCAGCTTGGACCCGGGACAGGGGATAAGCTTCGATGGCTACACCTTC.

V is TRBV5-1 and J is TRBJ1-4; 8 positions match TRBD1. The CDR3 length is 16 residues. CDR1 is SGHRS and CDR2 is YFSETQ in the germline V gene. Trimming removed 0 bases from V and 7 bases from J; junction bases left unmatched: 8. The CDR3 DNA reads TGCGCCAGCAGCTTGGCGGGGACAGGAATCCGTGAAAAACTGTTTTTT. Protein sequence: CASSLAGTGIREKLFF.

V is TRBV5-8 and J is TRBJ2-1; D is perhaps TRBD2 (5 bases). Germline V lookup: CDR1 SGHTS, CDR2 YDEGEE. This CDR3 spans 15 amino acids. Between the trimmed V and J ends, which lost 6 bases and 2 bases, there was a span of 15 bases. The CDR3 protein is CASILREGTYNEQFF. Here the CDR3 DNA reads TGTGCCAGCATCCTCCGGGAAGGAACCTACAATGAGCAGTTCTTC.

The gene calls are TRBV18 and TRBJ2-3; no clear D. The CDR3 consists of 16 residues. Per germline, CDR1 KGHSH and CDR2 LQKENI. V was pared by 3 bases and J by 2 bases, with 15 bases between. Here the CDR3 DNA reads TGTGCCAGCTCACCTGACATGCCATTATTCACAGATACGCAGTATTTT. Its protein is CASSPDMPLFTDTQYF.

This clone was detected only a few times. V gene TRBV3-1 (or the pseudogene TRBV3-2) combines with J gene TRBJ1-2; D is unresolved. With 4 bases removed from V and 5 bases from J, the gap between germline ends came to 11 bases. CDR3 length: 13 residues. Per germline, CDR1 LGHDT and CDR2 YNNKEL (reference sequence). CDR3 amino acids: CASSPQLSYGYTF. Written as DNA, the CDR3 is TGTGCCAGCAGCCCCCAGCTGTCTTATGGCTACACCTTC.

This clone has a single count. The chain carries TRBV1 and TRBJ2-6; the D call in the table, TRBD2, was not verified against the DNA. TRBV1 is assigned pseudogene status. The CDR3 covers 16 residues. The CDR3 sequence: CTSSQFGGAGANVLTF. In DNA form, the CDR3 reads TGCACCAGCAGCCAATTCGGGGGGGCCGGGGCCAACGTCCTGACTTTC.

The chain links TRBV5-1 to TRBJ2-6; TRBD1 is a possible D gene (6 bases). Per the germline V gene, CDR1 is SGHRS and CDR2 is YFSETQ. This CDR3 has 13 amino acids. Trimming took 9 bases from V and 4 from J, leaving 11 bases between them. The CDR3 sequence: CATRGSGANVLTF. DNA for the CDR3: TGCGCCACCAGGGGTTCGGGGGCCAACGTCCTGACTTTC.

The gene calls are TRBV28 and TRBJ1-3, with D possibly matching TRBD1 (6 bases). Trimming removed 6 bases at V and 6 bases at J, with 18 bases between. The germline CDR1 and CDR2 sequences are MDHEN and SYDVKM. The CDR3 length is 15 residues. This chain's CDR3 is CASSPVRGGLNTIYF. The CDR3 region has the DNA TGTGCCAGCAGCCCGGTGAGGGGGGGGCTAAACACCATATATTTT.

This clone rates as medium-sized. The chain uses TRBV2 and TRBJ2-5; D remains ambiguous. CDR1 and CDR2 (germline): SNHLY, FYNNEI. The CDR3 loop spans 13 amino acids. V was shortened by 6 bases and J by 4 bases, with 12 bases between the two germline ends. CDR3 bases: TGTGCCAGCAGCCCGGACCAGGCAGAGACCCAGTACTTC. This sequence encodes CASSPDQAETQYF.

The rearrangement links TRBV4-1 to TRBJ2-7, with 9 nucleotides matching TRBD1. Germline-derived CDR1 and CDR2 are MGHRA and YSYEKL. V dropped 2 bases and J dropped 4; count of bases not matched to a gene: 6. This CDR3 spans 15 amino acids. The CDR3, as DNA: TGCGCCAGCAGCCAAAACACGGGACAGGGATACGAGCAGTACTTC. Protein: CASSQNTGQGYEQYF.

CDR3 DNA: TGTGCCTGGAGTGAGGGGTCCAATTATAATGAAAAACTGTTTTTT. This sequence encodes CAWSEGSNYNEKLFF. The chain combines TRBV30 with TRBJ1-4; perhaps TRBD1 as D (5 bases). This CDR3 region has 15 residues. With 1 base removed from V and 4 bases from J, the gap between germline ends came to 13 bases. Per germline, CDR1 GTSNPN and CDR2 SVGIG (reference sequence).

The chain has TRBV13 and TRBJ1-5; D is possibly TRBD1 (5 bases). V shed 0 bases and J shed 7 bases, with 10 bases lying between them. The CDR3 has 14 residues. CDR1 is PRHDT, CDR2 FYEKMQ, per germline (reference sequence). The CDR3: CASSLGAGQQPQHF. CDR3 nucleotide sequence: TGTGCCAGCAGCTTAGGGGCAGGGCAACAGCCCCAGCATTTT.